The clone carrying this T cell receptor (beta chain) was seen just once. The data were obtained in a study of OX40 agonist ivuxolimab in advanced cancers. V lost 2 bases to trimming and J lost 4 bases, with 11 bases between them. Germline V gives CDR1 SGHVS, CDR2 FNYEAQ. This CDR3 contains 14 residues. Clones were read by immunoSEQ multiplex PCR, and TCRdb kept only the in-frame ones, dropping some. The sample holds fewer than 80,000 clones; 65% to 90% are singletons and the top ten take around 0.6%. This TCR was sampled from an adult with an advanced solid tumor such as melanoma, head and neck, liver or kidney cancer. The sample in question was CD4+ or CD8+ T cells sorted from blood, obtained in a trial of the OX40 agonist ivuxolimab. V gene TRBV7-6 combines with J gene TRBJ2-5; no reliable D call. The chain's CDR3 is CASSLQTPPETQYF. The DNA for the CDR3 is TGTGCCAGCAGCTTACAAACCCCCCCAGAGACCCAGTACTTC.